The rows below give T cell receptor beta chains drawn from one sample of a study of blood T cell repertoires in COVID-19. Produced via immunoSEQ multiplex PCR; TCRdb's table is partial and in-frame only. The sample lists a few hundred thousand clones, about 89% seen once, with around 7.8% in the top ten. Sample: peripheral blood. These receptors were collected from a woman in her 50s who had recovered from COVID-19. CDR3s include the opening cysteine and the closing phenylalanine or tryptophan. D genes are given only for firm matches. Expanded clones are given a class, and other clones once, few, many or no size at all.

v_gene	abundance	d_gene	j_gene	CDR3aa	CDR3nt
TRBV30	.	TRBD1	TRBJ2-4	CAWSVQGINIQYF	TGTGCCTGGAGTGTACAGGGGATAAACATTCAGTACTTC
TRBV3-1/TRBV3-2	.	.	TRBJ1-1	CASSQENRRAAAFF	TGTGCCAGCAGCCAAGAGAACAGGAGGGCCGCCGCTTTCTTT
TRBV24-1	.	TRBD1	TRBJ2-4	CATRRTGFKNIQYF	TGTGCCACCAGAAGGACAGGGTTCAAAAACATTCAGTACTTC
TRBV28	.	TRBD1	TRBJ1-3	CASSTTGTGVNTIYF	TGTGCCAGCAGTACCACCGGGACAGGGGTGAACACCATATATTTT
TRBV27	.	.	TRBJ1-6	CASSLNRDNSPLHF	TGTGCCAGCAGTTTAAACAGAGATAATTCACCCCTCCACTTT
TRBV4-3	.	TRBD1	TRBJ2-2	CASSQEPSQGVFLNTGELFF	TGCGCCAGCAGCCAAGAACCCTCCCAGGGGGTGTTTCTAAACACCGGGGAGCTGTTTTTT
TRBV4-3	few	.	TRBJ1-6	CASSFGFQEVYNSPLHF	TGCGCCAGCAGCTTCGGTTTCCAGGAAGTTTATAATTCACCCCTCCACTTT
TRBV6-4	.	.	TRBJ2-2	CASSDLLGELFF	TGTGCCAGCAGTGACCTGTTAGGGGAGCTGTTTTTT
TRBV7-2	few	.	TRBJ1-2	CASSLSRGRGYTF	TGTGCCAGCAGCTTATCCAGGGGCCGAGGCTACACCTTC
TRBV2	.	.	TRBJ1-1	CASSEMGRNTEAFF	TGTGCCAGCAGTGAAATGGGGAGGAACACTGAAGCTTTCTTT
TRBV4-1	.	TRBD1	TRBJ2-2	CASSLRDRDTGELFF	TGCGCCAGCAGCCTCCGGGACAGGGACACCGGGGAGCTGTTTTTT
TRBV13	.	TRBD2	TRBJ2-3	CASSHRGEGPPDTQYF	TGTGCCAGCAGCCATCGGGGGGAGGGCCCCCCAGATACGCAGTATTTT
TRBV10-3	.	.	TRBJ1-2	CAISREQGGYGYTF	TGTGCCATCAGTAGAGAACAGGGTGGCTATGGCTACACCTTC
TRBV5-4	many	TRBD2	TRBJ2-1	CASSLGGSSGRNEQFF	TGTGCCAGCAGCTTGGGAGGGTCTAGCGGGAGGAATGAGCAGTTCTTC
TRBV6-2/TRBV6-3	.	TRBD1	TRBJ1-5	CASSRTGVQPQHF	TGTGCCAGCAGTAGGACAGGGGTTCAGCCCCAGCATTTT
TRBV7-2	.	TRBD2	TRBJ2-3	CASSSGLAGGADTQYF	TGTGCCAGCAGTTCTGGACTAGCGGGAGGGGCAGATACGCAGTATTTT
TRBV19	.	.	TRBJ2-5	CASSIPGIQETQYF	TGTGCCAGTAGTATACCGGGGATACAAGAGACCCAGTACTTC
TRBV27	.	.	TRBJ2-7	CASSPRPYEQYF	TGTGCCAGCAGTCCCAGGCCCTACGAGCAGTACTTC
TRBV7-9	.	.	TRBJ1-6	CASTLGPRDSPLHF	TGTGCCAGCACCTTAGGACCGAGGGATTCACCCCTCCACTTT
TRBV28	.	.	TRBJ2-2	CASSSPSGIGELFF	TGTGCCAGCAGTTCCCCCTCGGGTATCGGGGAGCTGTTTTTT
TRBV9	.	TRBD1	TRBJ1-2	CASSVTGQGKGFGYTF	TGTGCCAGCAGCGTGACAGGGCAGGGCAAAGGGTTTGGCTACACCTTC
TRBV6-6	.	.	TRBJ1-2	CASSYREGGYGYTF	TGTGCCAGCAGTTACCGGGAGGGGGGATATGGCTACACCTTC
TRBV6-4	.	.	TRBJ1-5	CASSVNSGGNQPQHF	TGTGCCAGCAGTGTAAACAGTGGCGGCAATCAGCCCCAGCATTTT
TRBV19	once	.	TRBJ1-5	CASREQIDQPQHF	TGTGCCAGTCGGGAACAGATAGATCAGCCCCAGCATTTT
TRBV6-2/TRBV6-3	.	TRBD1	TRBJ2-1	CASRLGDRPYNEQFF	TGTGCCAGCCGCCTGGGGGACAGACCTTACAATGAGCAGTTCTTC
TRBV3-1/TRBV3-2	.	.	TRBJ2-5	CASSPSQRGAETQYF	TGTGCCAGCAGCCCTTCTCAAAGGGGCGCGGAGACCCAGTACTTC
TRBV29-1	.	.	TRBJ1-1	CSVGDKNTEAFF	TGCAGCGTTGGGGACAAGAACACTGAAGCTTTCTTT
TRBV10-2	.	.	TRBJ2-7	CASSLTSEQYF	TGCGCCAGCAGCTTGACTAGTGAGCAGTACTTC
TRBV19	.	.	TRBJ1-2	CASSRHRGEDYGYTF	TGTGCCAGTAGTAGACATAGAGGGGAGGACTATGGCTACACCTTC
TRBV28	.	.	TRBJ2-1	CASSSDPTEIEQFF	TGTGCCAGCAGTTCCGACCCGACAGAAATTGAGCAGTTCTTC
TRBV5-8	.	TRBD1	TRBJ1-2	CASSSGRTGSGYGYTF	TGTGCCAGCAGCTCCGGTCGGACAGGTTCCGGCTATGGCTACACCTTC
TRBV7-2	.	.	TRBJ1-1	CASSPRIAGTEAFF	TGTGCCAGCAGTCCAAGAATAGCGGGCACTGAAGCTTTCTTT
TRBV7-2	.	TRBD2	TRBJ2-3	CASSFSGAGTDTQYF	TGTGCCAGCAGCTTCAGCGGGGCCGGCACAGATACGCAGTATTTT
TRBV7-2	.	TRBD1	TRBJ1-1	CASSAQGQGAEAFF	TGTGCCAGCAGCGCCCAGGGACAGGGGGCGGAAGCTTTCTTT
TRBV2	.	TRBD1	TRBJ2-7	CASSEDRSSYEQYF	TGTGCCAGCAGTGAGGACAGGAGCTCCTACGAGCAGTACTTC
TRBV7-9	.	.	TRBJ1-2	CASSLGQGPNYGYTF	TGTGCCAGCAGCTTAGGGCAGGGGCCGAACTATGGCTACACCTTC
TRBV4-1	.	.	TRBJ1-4	CASSQDPGVKLFF	TGCGCCAGCAGCCAAGATCCAGGCGTAAAACTGTTTTTT
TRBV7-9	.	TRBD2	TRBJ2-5	CASGPKRDPQETQYF	TGTGCCAGCGGGCCAAAGCGGGACCCCCAAGAGACCCAGTACTTC
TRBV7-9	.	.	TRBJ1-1	CASSPRTANTEAFF	TGTGCCAGCAGCCCCCGGACAGCAAACACTGAAGCTTTCTTT
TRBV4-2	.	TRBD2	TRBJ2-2	CASSHNSGTTGRRGELFF	TGTGCCAGCAGCCACAATTCCGGGACTACCGGGAGGAGGGGGGAGCTGTTTTTT
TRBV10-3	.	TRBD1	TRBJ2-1	CAISPPGQGYNEQFF	TGTGCCATCAGCCCTCCGGGACAGGGCTACAATGAGCAGTTCTTC
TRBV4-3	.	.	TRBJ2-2	CASSQALLFPGELFF	TGCGCCAGCAGCCAAGCCCTTCTATTTCCGGGGGAGCTGTTTTTT
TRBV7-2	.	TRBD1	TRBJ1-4	CASSPDIRQGQKLFF	TGTGCCAGCAGCCCAGATATCCGACAGGGGCAGAAACTGTTTTTT
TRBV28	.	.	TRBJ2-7	CASSPGGHRYEQYF	TGTGCCAGCAGTCCCGGGGGGCACCGCTACGAGCAGTACTTC
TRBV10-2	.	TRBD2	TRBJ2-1	CASRAAGANEQFF	TGCGCCAGCAGAGCGGCGGGAGCAAATGAGCAGTTCTTC
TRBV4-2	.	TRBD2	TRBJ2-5	CASSQDLAGGYETQYF	TGTGCCAGCAGCCAAGATTTAGCGGGAGGTTACGAGACCCAGTACTTC
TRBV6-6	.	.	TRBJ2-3	CASSYPSLVAQYF	TGTGCCAGCAGTTATCCGTCTTTAGTTGCGCAGTATTTT
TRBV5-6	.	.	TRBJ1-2	CASSLLAGSYTF	TGTGCCAGCAGCTTGTTGGCAGGGTCGTATACCTTC
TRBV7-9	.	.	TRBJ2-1	CASSFDKGVDEQFF	TGTGCCAGCAGCTTTGACAAGGGGGTCGATGAGCAGTTCTTC
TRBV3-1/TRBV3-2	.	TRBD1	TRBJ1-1	CASSSTGSAEAFF	TGTGCCAGCAGCTCGACAGGGTCTGCTGAAGCTTTCTTT
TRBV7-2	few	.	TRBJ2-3	CASSPRRGVSDTQYF	TGTGCCAGCAGCCCACGGCGCGGGGTATCAGATACGCAGTATTTT
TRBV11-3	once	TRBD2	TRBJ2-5	CASSSTTSGEETQYF	TGTGCCAGCAGCTCCACTACTAGCGGGGAAGAGACCCAGTACTTC
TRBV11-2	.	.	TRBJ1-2	CASSLGSASGYGYTF	TGTGCCAGCAGCTTAGGATCGGCCTCGGGCTATGGCTACACCTTC
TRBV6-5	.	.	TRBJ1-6	CASSYTGYNSPLHF	TGTGCCAGCAGTTACACGGGCTATAATTCACCCCTCCACTTT
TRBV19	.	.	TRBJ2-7	CASSSQGGYEQYF	TGTGCCAGTAGTAGCCAGGGGGGCTACGAGCAGTACTTC